This TCR beta chain emerged from a study of shared clonotypes between healthy human individuals. The CDR3 is 15 amino acids. Trimming at V came to 7 bases and at J to 0 bases, leaving 3 bases not matched to a gene. Germline values: CDR1 SGHAT, CDR2 FQNNGV. As defined, naive CD8 cells were CD45RO-negative and positively selected for CCR7, with terminally differentiated effector memory CD45RA+ cells excluded. The donor cohort consisted entirely of Caucasian adults residing in Nashville, Tennessee. Concerning this clone itself: Its antigen is still unknown.

Findings and caveats of the study: What rarefaction showed was incomplete sorted-subset sequencing despite large depth. With a handful of donors compared, roughly 5% of naive CD4 clonotypes were shared.

Genomic DNA of each subset was evenly split across several immunoSEQ plates. The assay was immunoSEQ multiplex PCR, and TCRdb's table has in-frame clones only and misses some. The data hold about 600,000 clones, with 98% observed a single time. The sequence came from a man between 25 and 39 years old in good health. Sequenced sample: naive CD8+ T cells sorted from blood. The genes are TRBV11-2 and TRBJ1-3; 10 nucleotides match TRBD1. The CDR3 loop is CASNGQGDSGNTIYF. CDR3 nucleotide sequence: TGTGCCAGCAACGGACAGGGGGACTCTGGAAACACCATATATTTT.